This TCR beta chain was captured by sequencing in a study of metastatic and nonmetastatic thyroid tumors. CDR3 length: 13 amino acids. Germline assignment: CDR1 SQVTM and CDR2 ANQGSEA. How the authors handled the data: Using the CDR3 differences seen across clinicopathological groups, the authors built a distant-metastasis classifier for papillary thyroid cancer, which was meant to discriminate distant-metastatic patients. TCRdb reanalyzed the PCR reads with MiXCR. The V and J calls reflect TCRdb's pipeline rather than the authors' work. The table records roughly 59,000 clones, roughly 17% of them present only once. This clone turned up a few times. A much larger clone differs from this one at a single base, so this may be a read error. Patients had received no treatment of any kind before thyroid surgery.

The material sequenced was blood. The clonotype originates from a male donor with papillary thyroid cancer or a benign thyroid nodule (not recorded which). Some clones in this sample may be carry-over from other donors' samples. The rearrangement links TRBV29-1 to TRBJ1-2; D gene ambiguous. The CDR3 spells CSVVGGLDYCYTF. CDR3 coding DNA: TGCAGCGTTGTGGGTGGACTCGACTATTGCTACACCTTC.